These 7 T cell receptor beta chains were sequenced from one sample in a study of blood T cell repertoires in COVID-19 (dated by TCRdb to 2019 to 2021). Library generation was performed with the immunoSEQ multiplex PCR assay. What TCRdb holds here is the immuneACCESS table cut down to in-frame rearrangements. Part of the clones is not present; checked against another copy, under half of the missing clones reflect an unresolved V gene, and the others are unexplained. This sample is represented by about 200,000 clones; about three quarters of them were singletons. The top ten constitute roughly 7% of the sample. Sample: peripheral blood. These TCRs come from a woman in her 70s with acute or convalescent COVID-19.

This chain uses TRBV6-2 or TRBV6-3 with TRBJ2-2; perhaps TRBD1 as D (5 bases). V was trimmed by 4 bases and J by 5 bases, leaving 8 bases between them. In germline, CDR1 is MNHEY, CDR2 SVGEGT. The CDR3 is 13 residues long. CDR3 in DNA: TGTGCCAGCAGTTTCCAGGGAACCGGGGAGCTGTTTTTT. Encoded protein: CASSFQGTGELFF.

The gene calls are TRBV24-1 and TRBJ2-3; 8 bases match TRBD1. The germline V gene encodes CDR1 KGHDR and CDR2 SFDVKD. V lost 3 bases, J lost 2 bases, and 3 bases stayed unmatched. The CDR3 runs 15 residues. In DNA form, the CDR3 reads TGTGCCACCAGTGATCGGGACAGGCACACAGATACGCAGTATTTT. As protein: CATSDRDRHTDTQYF.

The J gene is TRBJ2-1, the V gene TRBV3-1 (or the pseudogene TRBV3-2), with D maybe TRBD1 (5 bases). This CDR3 comprises 14 residues. Trimming shortened V by 4 bases and J by 4 bases, and 11 bases separated the two germline ends. Germline V gene data show CDR1 as LGHDT and CDR2 as YNNKEL (reference sequence). The CDR3 loop reads CASSPQTDYNEQFF. CDR3 coding DNA: TGTGCCAGCAGCCCCCAGACAGATTACAATGAGCAGTTCTTC.

The chain joins TRBV4-3 to TRBJ2-2; maybe TRBD1 (5 bases). The CDR3 runs to 16 residues. Trimming cost V 0 bases and J 4 bases, with 12 bases left between them. Germline V gene lookup returns CDR1 LGHNA and CDR2 YSLEER. The CDR3 DNA follows: TGCGCCAGCAGCCAAGATCCCAGGGCGTCCACCGGGGAGCTGTTTTTT. Its protein product is CASSQDPRASTGELFF.

The J gene is TRBJ1-5, the V gene TRBV5-5; 8 positions agree with TRBD1. CDR1 and CDR2 (germline): SGHKS, YYEKEE (reference sequence). CDR3 size: 16 residues. J lost 6 bases, V lost 0 bases, and 8 bases had no gene match. CDR3 DNA sequence: TGTGCCAGCAGCTTGGTTCCTGGACAGGGAGGTCAGCCCCAGCATTTT. It translates to CASSLVPGQGGQPQHF.

This sequence joins TRBV6-5 and TRBJ1-5; 8 bases align to TRBD1. The CDR3 loop spans 13 amino acids. Germline CDR1 is MNHEY and CDR2 is SVGAGI. Germline trimming cut 4 bases from V and 5 bases from J; bases unmatched to any gene: 1. The CDR3 loop reads CASSWGQDQPQHF. As DNA, the CDR3 is TGTGCCAGCAGTTGGGGACAGGATCAGCCCCAGCATTTT.

V is TRBV9 and J is TRBJ2-3; the D gene is possibly TRBD2 (7 bases). The CDR3 totals 16 residues. Trimming removed 4 bases from V and 2 bases from J, with 17 bases in between. Germline CDR1 is SGDLS and CDR2 is YYNGEE. CDR3 DNA sequence: TGTGCCAGCAGCCCAGGTGGGGGGGCAGACACAGATACGCAGTATTTT. Encoded protein: CASSPGGGADTDTQYF.